A single sample is the source of the 24 T cell receptor beta chains below, sequenced in a study of blood T cell repertoires in COVID-19. Clones were read by immunoSEQ multiplex PCR, and TCRdb kept only the in-frame ones, dropping some. Here the sample spans 76,000 or so clones, approximately 90% being singletons. The sample comprised peripheral blood. These receptors all come from a man aged 30 to 45 with acute or convalescent COVID-19.

The gene calls are TRBV7-3 and TRBJ1-4, with TRBD1 matching 9 bases. The CDR3 extends over 18 amino acids. Germline V gives CDR1 SGHTA, CDR2 FQGTGA. Losses at the gene ends were 3 bases for V and 0 bases for J; bases not matched to a gene: 8. This CDR3 reads CASSFAGTGTSTNEKLFF. DNA for the CDR3: TGTGCCAGCAGCTTCGCCGGGACAGGGACGTCAACTAATGAAAAACTGTTTTTT.

This sequence joins TRBV9 and TRBJ2-7; 13 positions match TRBD2. The CDR3 is 15 residues long. The J segment lost 2 bases and the V segment lost 2 bases, leaving 1 base of the junction unmatched. Germline V gene lookup returns CDR1 SGDLS and CDR2 YYNGEE. The DNA of the CDR3 is TGTGCCAGCAGCGTGGGGACTAGCGGGACCTACGAGCAGTACTTC. It codes for CASSVGTSGTYEQYF.

This clone has more than one count but fewer than ten. The V and J genes are TRBV7-2 and TRBJ2-7; the match to TRBD2 covers 8 bases. The germline CDR1 and CDR2 sequences are SGHTA and FQGNSA. Unmatched junction bases numbered 3, after V lost 4 bases and J lost 4 bases. The CDR3 has 13 residues. CDR3 in amino acids: CASSSRLAYEQYF. The CDR3 nucleotides are TGTGCCAGCAGCTCCCGACTAGCGTACGAGCAGTACTTC.

This clone was observed a single time. The rearrangement links TRBV28 to TRBJ2-3; D is unclear. V lost 3 bases and J lost 0, with 13 bases in between. Germline V gene lookup returns CDR1 MDHEN and CDR2 SYDVKM. The CDR3 totals 16 residues. CDR3 nucleotides: TGTGCCAGCAGTTTCCGTCTTGAGACTAGCACAGATACGCAGTATTTT. Protein: CASSFRLETSTDTQYF.

The rearrangement joins TRBV19 to TRBJ2-7; 7 bases fit TRBD1. The CDR3 consists of 12 residues. Germline values: CDR1 LNHDA, CDR2 SQIVND (reference sequence). Germline trimming cut 5 bases from V and 3 bases from J; bases unmatched to any gene: 1. The CDR3: CASSPGGYEQYF. The CDR3 nucleotides are TGTGCCAGTAGTCCAGGGGGCTACGAGCAGTACTTC.

The rearrangement joins TRBV6-5 to TRBJ1-1; 8 bases fit TRBD1. Germline V gene lookup returns CDR1 MNHEY and CDR2 SVGAGI. V lost 11 bases and J lost 5; bases outside the gene matches: 10. The CDR3 runs 13 residues. CDR3 residues: CALRTGFGTEAFF. The DNA for the CDR3 is TGTGCCTTAAGGACAGGGTTTGGAACTGAAGCTTTCTTT.

This chain joins TRBV18 and TRBJ1-1; no clear D. Germline V gene data show CDR1 as KGHSH and CDR2 as LQKENI. Between the trimmed V and J ends, which lost 5 bases and 5 bases, there was a span of 12 bases. This CDR3 is built from 13 residues. CDR3 sequence: CASSSGVETEAFF. For the CDR3, the DNA is TGTGCCAGCTCATCCGGGGTCGAGACTGAAGCTTTCTTT. Full variable domain (remainder filled in from reference TRBV18 and TRBJ1-1): NAGVMQNPRHLVRRRGQEARLRCSPMKGHSHVYWYRQLPEEGLKFMVYLQKENIIDESGMPKERFSAEFPKEGPSILRIQQVVRGDSAAYFCASSSGVETEAFFGQGTRLTVV.

This clone was observed a handful of times. The chain couples TRBV7-9 to TRBJ2-7, with D perhaps TRBD2 (6 bases). The CDR3 is made up of 13 amino acids. The germline gives CDR1 SEHNR, CDR2 FQNEAQ (reference sequence). Trimming removed 5 bases from V and 4 bases from J, with 12 bases in between. Written as DNA, the CDR3 is TGTGCCAGCAGCGCGGGACGGGCTTACGAGCAGTACTTC. It translates to CASSAGRAYEQYF.

The chain uses TRBV27 and TRBJ2-5, with 13 bases identical to TRBD2. The germline V gene has CDR1 MNHEY and CDR2 SMNVEV (reference sequence). This CDR3 is 13 amino acids long. The V and J ends lost 6 bases and 9 bases, in that order; junction bases with no gene match: 4. CDR3 sequence reads: CASSPLAGGPQYF. CDR3 DNA sequence: TGTGCCAGCAGCCCACTAGCGGGAGGGCCCCAGTACTTC.

This chain uses TRBV2 with TRBJ2-1, with 14 bases matching TRBD2. The CDR3 has 19 amino acids. With V trimmed by 3 bases and J by 1 base, 8 bases remained unmatched. Per the germline V gene, CDR1 is SNHLY and CDR2 is FYNNEI. The DNA for the CDR3 is TGTGCCAGCAGTGATCCGGGACTAGCGGGAGACGAGTCCTACAATGAGCAGTTCTTC. It codes for CASSDPGLAGDESYNEQFF. Based on the CDR3 plus reference TRBV2 and TRBJ2-1, the full variable domain is EPEVTQTPSHQVTQMGQEVILRCVPISNHLYFYWYRQILGQKVEFLVSFYNNEISEKSEIFDDQFSVERPDGSNFTLKIRSTKLEDSAMYFCASSDPGLAGDESYNEQFFGPGTRLTVL.

The count of this clone is one. The gene calls are TRBV25-1 and TRBJ1-5; D perhaps matches TRBD1 (6 bases). The CDR3 is 14 residues long. Trimming cost V 8 bases and J 5 bases, with 16 bases left between them. Germline V gene sequence: CDR1 MGHDK, CDR2 SYGVNS. The CDR3 bases are TGTGCCAGCGGACCAGAGGGGGAAGATCAGCCCCAGCATTTT. Protein: CASGPEGEDQPQHF.

V gene TRBV11-2 combines with J gene TRBJ2-5; possible D gene TRBD2, 6 bases. The V gene lost 2 bases and the J gene lost 5 bases, with 27 bases spanning the gap. The CDR3 contains 19 residues. Germline V CDR1 and CDR2: SGHAT, FQNNGV. This CDR3 reads CASSLKQLAGRGVGETQYF. CDR3 coding DNA: TGTGCCAGCAGCTTAAAACAACTAGCAGGAAGAGGGGTTGGGGAGACCCAGTACTTC.

This clone was counted between two and nine times. The V call is TRBV11-2, the J call TRBJ2-3; 8 bases are shared with TRBD2. The CDR3 length is 16 residues. CDR1 and CDR2 (germline): SGHAT, FQNNGV. The junction had 9 bases not matched to a gene; V was cut back by 5 bases and J by 2 bases. CDR3 sequence reads: CASSLVSGDPTDTQYF. CDR3 in DNA: TGTGCCAGCAGCCTTGTTAGCGGGGACCCCACAGATACGCAGTATTTT.

The J gene is TRBJ1-1, the V gene TRBV6-5, with no clear D. The CDR3 runs 15 residues. Trimming removed 6 bases at V and 5 bases at J, with 19 bases between. CDR1 is MNHEY and CDR2 is SVGAGI in the germline V gene. CDR3 nucleotide sequence: TGTGCCAGCAGGGCTTCCGCGAACGGAGGTACTGAAGCTTTCTTT. Protein: CASRASANGGTEAFF.

The V and J genes are TRBV7-9 and TRBJ1-6; no reliable D call. V was shortened by 1 base and J by 3 bases, with 7 bases between the two germline ends. This CDR3 region has 15 residues. Per germline, CDR1 SEHNR and CDR2 FQNEAQ (reference sequence). The CDR3 loop reads CASSLDQFYNSPLHF. In DNA form, the CDR3 reads TGTGCCAGCAGCTTAGACCAGTTCTATAATTCACCCCTCCACTTT.

The chain carries TRBV5-4 and TRBJ1-2; D is uncertain. The CDR3 covers 12 residues. Trimming removed 3 bases from V and 4 bases from J, with 7 bases in between. Germline V lookup: CDR1 SGHNT, CDR2 YYREEE (reference sequence). The CDR3 bases are TGTGCCAGCAGCTCCGACACCTATGGCTACACCTTC. Translating gives CASSSDTYGYTF.

The V gene is TRBV29-1, the J gene TRBJ1-4, with TRBD1 identical over 7 bases. V lost 7 bases and J lost 7; bases outside the gene matches: 6. CDR1 SQVTM and CDR2 ANQGSEA come from the germline V gene. The CDR3 runs 12 residues. Written as DNA, the CDR3 is TGCAGCGCGACAGGGAGGGGTGAAAAACTGTTTTTT. Translating gives CSATGRGEKLFF.

V is TRBV7-9 and J is TRBJ2-5; 9 bases are a match to TRBD2. The germline gives CDR1 SEHNR, CDR2 FQNEAQ (reference sequence). The CDR3 has 16 amino acids. Trimming removed 0 bases from V and 4 bases from J; junction bases left unmatched: 6. The CDR3 loop reads CASSLASGSRGETQYF. The CDR3 bases are TGTGCCAGCAGCTTAGCTAGCGGGAGCCGAGGAGAGACCCAGTACTTC. Looking up the rest from reference TRBV7-9 and TRBJ2-5 gives the full variable domain: DTGVSQNPRHKITKRGQNVTFRCDPISEHNRLYWYRQTLGQGPEFLTYFQNEAQLEKSRLLSDRFSAERPKGSFSTLEIQRTEQGDSAMYLCASSLASGSRGETQYFGPGTRLLVL.

The chain uses TRBV30 and TRBJ1-1; perhaps TRBD1 as D (6 bases). This CDR3 has 13 residues. The V end lost 5 bases, the J end lost 5 bases, and 15 bases lay between the germline ends. Germline V gene sequence: CDR1 GTSNPN, CDR2 SVGIG (reference sequence). The CDR3 loop is CAWDRSKRTEAFF. The CDR3 region has the DNA TGTGCCTGGGACAGGAGTAAGAGGACTGAAGCTTTCTTT.

V and J are TRBV27 and TRBJ2-2; maybe TRBD1 (6 bases). The germline CDR1 and CDR2 sequences are MNHEY and SMNVEV (reference sequence). V lost 7 bases and J 7 bases, leaving 16 bases between the germline ends. This CDR3 is built from 14 residues. The CDR3 nucleotides are TGTGCCAGCATCCCCCAGGGGTCGGGCGGGGAGCTGTTTTTT. It codes for CASIPQGSGGELFF.

The rearrangement joins TRBV2 to TRBJ1-1, with TRBD1 matching over 9 bases. The germline CDR1 and CDR2 sequences are SNHLY and FYNNEI. Trimming cost V 8 bases and J 0 bases; bases outside gene matches: 4. The CDR3 runs 14 residues. The CDR3 DNA follows: TGTGCCAGCGGCCGGACAGGGGTGAACACTGAAGCTTTCTTT. Protein: CASGRTGVNTEAFF.

The chain is built from TRBV11-2 and TRBJ2-7, with D unresolved. V was pared by 3 bases and J by 2 bases, with 8 bases between. The V gene's germline CDR1 is SGHAT and CDR2 FQNNGV. This CDR3 spans 13 amino acids. CDR3 amino acids: CASSFELTYEQYF. The CDR3 coding sequence is TGTGCCAGCAGCTTCGAACTAACCTACGAGCAGTACTTC.

For this clone: Other DNA variants within this sample encode the same CDR3. The chain combines TRBV5-1 with TRBJ1-2; 8 bases match TRBD1. Germline-derived CDR1 and CDR2 are SGHRS and YFSETQ. The CDR3 is made up of 14 amino acids. V was pared by 2 bases and J by 2 bases, with 2 bases of the junction left unmatched. CDR3 in DNA: TGCGCCAGCAGCTTAACAGGGGGGAACTATGGCTACACCTTC. This codes for CASSLTGGNYGYTF.

The J gene is TRBJ2-5, the V gene TRBV28; a weak D match, TRBD1 (5 bases). The CDR3 length is 13 residues. V was shortened by 10 bases and J by 2 bases, with 14 bases between the two germline ends. Germline V CDR1 and CDR2: MDHEN, SYDVKM. The CDR3 coding sequence is TGTGCCACGCTGGGGCCCCCGCAAGAGACCCAGTACTTC. Translation: CATLGPPQETQYF. The entire variable domain, with the rest obtained from reference TRBV28 and TRBJ2-5, is as follows: DVKVTQSSRYLVKRTGEKVFLECVQDMDHENMFWYRQDPGLGLRLIYFSYDVKMKEKGDIPEGYSVSREKKERFSLILESASTNQTSMYLCATLGPPQETQYFGPGTRLLVL.